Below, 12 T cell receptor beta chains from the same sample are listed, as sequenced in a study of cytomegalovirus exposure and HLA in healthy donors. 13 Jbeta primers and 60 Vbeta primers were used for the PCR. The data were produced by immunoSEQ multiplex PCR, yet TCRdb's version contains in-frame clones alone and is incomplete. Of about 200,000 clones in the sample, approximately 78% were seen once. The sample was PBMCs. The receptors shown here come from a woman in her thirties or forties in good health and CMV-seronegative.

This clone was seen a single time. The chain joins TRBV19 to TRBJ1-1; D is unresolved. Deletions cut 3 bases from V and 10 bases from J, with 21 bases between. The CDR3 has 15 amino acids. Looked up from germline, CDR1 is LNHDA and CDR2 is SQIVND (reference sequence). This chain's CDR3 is CASSIVTGPLSGAFF. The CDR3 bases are TGTGCCAGTAGTATTGTAACCGGGCCCTTAAGCGGAGCTTTCTTT.

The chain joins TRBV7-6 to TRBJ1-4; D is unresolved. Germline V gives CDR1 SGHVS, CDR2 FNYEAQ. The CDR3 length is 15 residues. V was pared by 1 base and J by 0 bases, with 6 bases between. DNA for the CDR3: TGTGCCAGCAGCTTAGACGCAGCAACTAATGAAAAACTGTTTTTT. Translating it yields CASSLDAATNEKLFF.

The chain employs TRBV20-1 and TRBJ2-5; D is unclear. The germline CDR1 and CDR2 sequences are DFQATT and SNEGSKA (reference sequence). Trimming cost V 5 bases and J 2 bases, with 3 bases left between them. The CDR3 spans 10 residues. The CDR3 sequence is CSAPQETQYF. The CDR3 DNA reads TGCAGTGCTCCACAAGAGACCCAGTACTTC.

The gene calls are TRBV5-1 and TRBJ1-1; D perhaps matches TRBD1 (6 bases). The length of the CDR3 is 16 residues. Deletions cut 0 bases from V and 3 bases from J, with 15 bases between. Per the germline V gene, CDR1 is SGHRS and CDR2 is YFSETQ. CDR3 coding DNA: TGCGCCAGCAGCTTGGCCAGTTACAGGGTGGACACTGAAGCTTTCTTT. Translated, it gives CASSLASYRVDTEAFF.

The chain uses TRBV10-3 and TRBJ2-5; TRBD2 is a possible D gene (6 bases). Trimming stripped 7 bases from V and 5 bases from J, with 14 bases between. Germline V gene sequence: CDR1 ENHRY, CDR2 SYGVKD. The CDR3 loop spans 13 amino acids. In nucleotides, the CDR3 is TGTGCCATCAAGCAGAAGGCGGGGGAGACCCAGTACTTC. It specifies CAIKQKAGETQYF.

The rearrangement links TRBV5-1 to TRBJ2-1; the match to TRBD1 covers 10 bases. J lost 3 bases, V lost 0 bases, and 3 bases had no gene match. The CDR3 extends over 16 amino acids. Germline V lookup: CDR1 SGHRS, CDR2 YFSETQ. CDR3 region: CASSLDRDRGYNEQFF. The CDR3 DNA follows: TGCGCCAGCAGCTTGGACCGGGACAGGGGCTACAATGAGCAGTTCTTC.

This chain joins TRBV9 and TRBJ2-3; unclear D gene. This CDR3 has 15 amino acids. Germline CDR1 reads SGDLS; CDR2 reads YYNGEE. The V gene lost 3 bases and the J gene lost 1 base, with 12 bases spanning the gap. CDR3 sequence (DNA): TGTGCCAGCAGCGCGCGGTTAGTACGCACAGATACGCAGTATTTT. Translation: CASSARLVRTDTQYF.

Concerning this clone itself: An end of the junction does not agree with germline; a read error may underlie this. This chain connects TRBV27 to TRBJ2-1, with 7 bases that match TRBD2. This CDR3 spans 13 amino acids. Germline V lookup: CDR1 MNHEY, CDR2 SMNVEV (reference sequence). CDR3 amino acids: CASSPPVPREPIF. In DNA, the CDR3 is TGTGCCAGCAGTCCCCCGGTTCCGCGGGAGCCCATCTTC.

CDR3 sequence: CASSPDMSIAYEQYF. The CDR3 bases are TGTGCCAGCAGTCCTGACATGTCGATTGCCTACGAGCAGTACTTC. V gene TRBV2 combines with J gene TRBJ2-7; no clear D gene. The germline V gene encodes CDR1 SNHLY and CDR2 FYNNEI. Between the trimmed V and J ends, which lost 5 bases and 2 bases, there was a span of 16 bases. The CDR3 contains 15 residues.

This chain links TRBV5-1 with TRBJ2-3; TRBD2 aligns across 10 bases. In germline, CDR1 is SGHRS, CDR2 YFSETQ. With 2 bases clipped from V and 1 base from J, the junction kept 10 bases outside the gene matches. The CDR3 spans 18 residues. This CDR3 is CASSFLVAGTSGTDTQYF. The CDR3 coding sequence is TGCGCCAGCAGCTTTCTTGTCGCTGGGACTAGCGGCACAGATACGCAGTATTTT.

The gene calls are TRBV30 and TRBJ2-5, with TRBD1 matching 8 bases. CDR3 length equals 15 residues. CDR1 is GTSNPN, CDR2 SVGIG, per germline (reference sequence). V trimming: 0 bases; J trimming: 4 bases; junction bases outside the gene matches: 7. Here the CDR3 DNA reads TGTGCCTGGAGTGTAGCCAGGGGGCTGTTAGAGACCCAGTACTTC. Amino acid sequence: CAWSVARGLLETQYF.

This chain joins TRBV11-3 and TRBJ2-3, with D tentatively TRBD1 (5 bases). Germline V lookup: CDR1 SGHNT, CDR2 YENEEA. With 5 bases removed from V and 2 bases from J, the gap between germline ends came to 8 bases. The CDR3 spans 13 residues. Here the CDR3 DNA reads TGTGCCAGCAGCGCAGGGTACACAGATACGCAGTATTTT. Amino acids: CASSAGYTDTQYF.